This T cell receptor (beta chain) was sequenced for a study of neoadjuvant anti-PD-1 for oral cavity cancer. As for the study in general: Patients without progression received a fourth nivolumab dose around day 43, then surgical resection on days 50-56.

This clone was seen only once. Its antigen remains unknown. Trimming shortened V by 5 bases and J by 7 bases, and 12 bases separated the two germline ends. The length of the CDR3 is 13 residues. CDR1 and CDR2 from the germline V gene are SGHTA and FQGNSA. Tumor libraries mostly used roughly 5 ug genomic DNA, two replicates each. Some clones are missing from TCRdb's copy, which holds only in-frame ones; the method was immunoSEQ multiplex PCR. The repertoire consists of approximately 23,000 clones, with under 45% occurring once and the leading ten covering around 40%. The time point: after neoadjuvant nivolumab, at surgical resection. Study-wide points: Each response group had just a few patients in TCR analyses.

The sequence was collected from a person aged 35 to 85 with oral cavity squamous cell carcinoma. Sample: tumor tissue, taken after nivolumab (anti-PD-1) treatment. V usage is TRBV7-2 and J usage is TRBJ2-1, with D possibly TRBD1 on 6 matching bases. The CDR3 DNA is TGTGCCAGCAGCATCAGGGGATTAAATGAGCAGTTCTTC. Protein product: CASSIRGLNEQFF. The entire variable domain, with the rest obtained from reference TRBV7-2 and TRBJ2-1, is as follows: GAGVSQSPSNKVTEKGKDVELRCDPISGHTALYWYRQSLGQGLEFLIYFQGNSAPDKSGLPSDRFSAERTGGSVSTLTIQRTQQEDSAVYLCASSIRGLNEQFFGPGTRLTVL.